Shown below are 24 T cell receptor beta chains from a single sample sequenced in a study of radiotherapy plus CTLA-4 blockade in lung cancer. Data came from immunoSEQ multiplex PCR; TCRdb stores just in-frame clones and leaves some out. The profile shows 40,000 to 45,000 clones, 65% to 75% of them singletons. The sequencing used peripheral blood, collected from a patient treated with radiotherapy plus ipilimumab. These receptors all stem from a human donor with non-small cell lung cancer who had a partial response to radiotherapy plus ipilimumab.

In nucleotides, the CDR3 is TGTGCCAGTATCGGGGGTTTAGGGGCTGATCAGCCCCAGCATTTT. Amino acids: CASIGGLGADQPQHF. The chain recombines TRBV19 with TRBJ1-5, with a weak D call TRBD1 (5 bases). Trimming shortened V by 7 bases and J by 5 bases, and 18 bases separated the two germline ends. The germline gives CDR1 LNHDA, CDR2 SQIVND (reference sequence). There are 15 residues in the CDR3. Combining the CDR3 with reference TRBV19 and TRBJ1-5 gives the whole variable domain DGGITQSPKYLFRKEGQNVTLSCEQNLNHDAMYWYRQDPGQGLRLIYYSQIVNDFQKGDIAEGYSVSREKKESFPLTVTSAQKNPTAFYLCASIGGLGADQPQHFGDGTRLSIL.

This clone occurred a few times. The chain links TRBV6-1 to TRBJ2-2; TRBD2 agrees at 9 bases. Per germline, CDR1 MNHNS and CDR2 SASEGT. The ends lost 8 bases at V and 2 bases at J; junction bases unmatched: 3. There are 14 residues in the CDR3. This CDR3 reads CASRLAVNTGELFF. The CDR3 nucleotides are TGTGCCAGCCGACTAGCGGTTAACACCGGGGAGCTGTTTTTT.

This clone was seen many times. The chain uses TRBV6-6 and TRBJ1-1; no clear D gene. Germline CDR1 and CDR2: MNHNY and SVGAGI (reference sequence). CDR3 length: 13 residues. The V and J ends lost 3 bases and 1 base respectively, with 6 bases between them. CDR3 bases: TGTGCCAGCAGTTATCTCAGGAACACTGAAGCTTTCTTT. It yields the protein CASSYLRNTEAFF.

The rearrangement joins TRBV19 to TRBJ1-6; possible D gene TRBD1, 6 bases. The germline gives CDR1 LNHDA, CDR2 SQIVND (reference sequence). The CDR3 is made up of 15 amino acids. With 3 bases removed from V and 9 bases from J, the gap between germline ends came to 15 bases. In nucleotides, the CDR3 is TGTGCCAGTAGTATCGAAGGGACAATGGGTTCACCCCTCCACTTT. Protein sequence: CASSIEGTMGSPLHF.

V and J are TRBV19 and TRBJ1-5; TRBD1 agrees at 7 bases. Germline-derived CDR1 and CDR2 are LNHDA and SQIVND (reference sequence). The CDR3 spans 14 residues. After removal of 4 bases from V and 5 bases from J, the junction contained 5 bases not matched to a gene. The CDR3 spells CASSTGQRHQPQHF. CDR3 DNA sequence: TGTGCCAGTAGTACGGGACAGAGGCATCAGCCCCAGCATTTT.

The chain has TRBV19 and TRBJ1-1; 9 bases fit TRBD1. The CDR3 runs to 21 residues. J lost 10 bases, V lost 0 bases, and 27 bases had no gene match. CDR1 LNHDA and CDR2 SQIVND come from the germline V gene (reference sequence). This CDR3 reads CASSIDQTRAGYRGPTRGAFF. CDR3 in DNA: TGTGCCAGTAGTATAGATCAGACCCGAGCAGGGTACAGGGGGCCGACCAGGGGAGCTTTCTTT.

This sequence joins TRBV18 and TRBJ2-7, with TRBD1 matching 9 bases. With 1 base clipped from V and 2 bases from J, the junction kept 3 bases outside the gene matches. CDR3 length equals 15 residues. Germline CDR1 and CDR2: KGHSH and LQKENI. In DNA form, the CDR3 reads TGTGCCAGCTCACCACTGGGACAGGGAACCTACGAGCAGTACTTC. Encoded protein: CASSPLGQGTYEQYF.

The gene calls are TRBV14 and TRBJ2-7; TRBD2 aligns across 9 bases. Germline V gene data show CDR1 as SGHDN and CDR2 as FVKESK. The CDR3 runs 14 residues. Unmatched junction bases numbered 5, after V lost 2 bases and J lost 6 bases. DNA of the CDR3: TGTGCCAGCAGCCAACCGAGCGGGAGGCGCGAGCAGTACTTC. Its protein is CASSQPSGRREQYF. The whole variable domain, remainder taken from reference TRBV14 and TRBJ2-7, is EAGVTQFPSHSVIEKGQTVTLRCDPISGHDNLYWYRRVMGKEIKFLLHFVKESKQDESGMPNNRFLAERTGGTYSTLKVQPAELEDSGVYFCASSQPSGRREQYFGPGTRLTVT.

To note about this clone: One end of the junction does not line up with germline, which may come from a read error. J is TRBJ2-7 and V is TRBV6-5; TRBD1 agrees at 11 bases. This CDR3 spans 13 amino acids. Germline CDR1 and CDR2: MNHEY and SVGAGI. CDR3 protein: CASSYSFRDRGDF. The CDR3 nucleotides read TGTGCCAGCAGTTACTCTTTCCGGGACAGGGGGGACTTC.

The chain has TRBV7-3 and TRBJ2-2; 10 nucleotides align to TRBD2. Per the germline V gene, CDR1 is SGHTA and CDR2 is FQGTGA. J gave up 1 base and V 5 bases, and 10 bases lay outside the gene matches. The CDR3 is made up of 18 amino acids. DNA for the CDR3: TGTGCCAGCAGCAGCCGAAGCGGGGGGGCCATGAACACCGGGGAGCTGTTTTTT. Protein product: CASSSRSGGAMNTGELFF.

The chain couples TRBV9 to TRBJ1-1; the D is unclear. This CDR3 spans 13 amino acids. Trimming shortened V by 0 bases and J by 4 bases, and 7 bases separated the two germline ends. CDR1 is SGDLS and CDR2 is YYNGEE in the germline V gene. The CDR3 bases are TGTGCCAGCAGCGTAGGTCAGGCCACTGAAGCTTTCTTT. Its protein is CASSVGQATEAFF.

The chain carries TRBV6-1 and TRBJ1-5, with TRBD1 identical over 9 bases. This CDR3 comprises 15 residues. CDR1 is MNHNS and CDR2 is SASEGT in the germline V gene. V was pared by 7 bases and J by 5 bases, with 9 bases of the junction left unmatched. CDR3 in DNA: TGTGCCAGCACCGAGGCGGGACAGGGCCATCAGCCCCAGCATTTT. This gives the protein CASTEAGQGHQPQHF.

V usage is TRBV6-6 and J usage is TRBJ2-2; D unclear. Trimming cost V 4 bases and J 0 bases, with 9 bases left between them. Germline lookup yields CDR1 MNHNY and CDR2 SVGAGI (reference sequence). The CDR3 consists of 15 residues. The CDR3 loop is CASSFPGTNTGELFF. DNA for the CDR3: TGTGCCAGCAGTTTCCCGGGTACGAACACCGGGGAGCTGTTTTTT.

In its sample, this clone was seen a few times. The V gene is TRBV7-9, the J gene TRBJ2-7, with 11 bases identical to TRBD2. The CDR3 has 16 amino acids. The V segment lost 0 bases and the J segment 4 bases; nucleotides outside the gene matches: 5. Per germline, CDR1 SEHNR and CDR2 FQNEAQ (reference sequence). The CDR3 here is CASSLAASGGKYEQYF. The CDR3, as DNA: TGTGCCAGCAGCTTAGCCGCTAGCGGGGGGAAGTACGAGCAGTACTTC.

V and J are TRBV18 and TRBJ2-7; 10 bases align to TRBD1. The V gene end was trimmed by 6 bases and the J gene end by 10 bases; junction bases not matched to a gene: 6. The CDR3 is made up of 12 amino acids. The germline CDR1 and CDR2 sequences are KGHSH and LQKENI. CDR3 in DNA: TGTGCCAGCTCGCTTGACAGGGGGCTTCAGTACTTC. Amino acids: CASSLDRGLQYF.

V gene TRBV29-1 combines with J gene TRBJ2-7; TRBD2 matches 7 bases. The tail of the sequence fits TRBJ2-5 better, so the J call may be wrong. Germline V gives CDR1 SQVTM, CDR2 ANQGSEA. CDR3 length: 14 residues. CDR3 sequence reads: CSVVTRLAEETQYF. Written as DNA, the CDR3 is TGCAGCGTTGTTACTAGACTAGCAGAAGAGACCCAGTACTTC.

The chain combines TRBV18 with TRBJ2-7; 9 positions agree with TRBD1. This CDR3 is built from 15 residues. V dropped 3 bases and J dropped 2; count of bases not matched to a gene: 5. CDR1 is KGHSH and CDR2 is LQKENI in the germline V gene. CDR3: CASSPGQGRTYEQYF. The CDR3 DNA reads TGTGCCAGCTCACCCGGACAGGGGAGGACCTACGAGCAGTACTTC.

This clone was observed a few times. The CDR3 sequence is CASSLTTNRIDEQYF. The CDR3 bases are TGCGCCAGCAGCTTGACAACGAACAGAATTGACGAGCAGTACTTC. V usage is TRBV5-1 and J usage is TRBJ2-7; D gene ambiguous. This CDR3 has 15 residues. Trimming left V 1 base short and J 5 bases short, with 16 bases between. The germline V gene has CDR1 SGHRS and CDR2 YFSETQ. Combining the CDR3 with reference TRBV5-1 and TRBJ2-7 gives the whole variable domain KAGVTQTPRYLIKTRGQQVTLSCSPISGHRSVSWYQQTPGQGLQFLFEYFSETQRNKGNFPGRFSGRQFSNSRSEMNVSTLELGDSALYLCASSLTTNRIDEQYFGPGTRLTVT.

The chain uses TRBV9 and TRBJ2-2, with D maybe TRBD2 (6 bases). V was cut by 7 bases and J by 2 bases, with 15 bases left in between. Germline V gives CDR1 SGDLS, CDR2 YYNGEE. The CDR3 covers 15 residues. CDR3 sequence (DNA): TGTGCCAGCCGGCCTGGGACTCGTAACACCGGGGAGCTGTTTTTT. Its translation: CASRPGTRNTGELFF.

The CDR3 reads CASKLEPDTQYF. The CDR3 DNA reads as TGTGCCAGCAAGTTAGAGCCAGATACGCAGTATTTT. The chain employs TRBV6-1 and TRBJ2-3, with unresolved D. This CDR3 has 12 residues. V gave up 7 bases and J gave up 4 bases, with 9 bases separating them. From germline, CDR1 is MNHNS and CDR2 SASEGT.

V usage is TRBV11-2 and J usage is TRBJ2-3; the match to TRBD2 covers 7 bases. The CDR3 length is 16 residues. CDR1 SGHAT and CDR2 FQNNGV come from the germline V gene. The J segment lost 2 bases and the V segment lost 2 bases, leaving 7 bases of the junction unmatched. CDR3: CASSLLSGLFTDTQYF. CDR3 coding DNA: TGTGCCAGCAGCTTACTTAGCGGGCTATTCACAGATACGCAGTATTTT.

This rearrangement joins TRBV2 to TRBJ1-2; D is unclear. V was clipped by 4 bases and J by 5 bases, with 5 bases between them. The CDR3 consists of 11 residues. In germline, CDR1 is SNHLY, CDR2 FYNNEI. CDR3 protein: CASSVRYGYTF. The CDR3 DNA reads TGTGCCAGCAGTGTGCGGTATGGCTACACCTTC.

This clone was counted between two and nine times. The gene calls are TRBV6-5 and TRBJ2-7; D is possibly TRBD2 (6 bases). The germline gives CDR1 MNHEY, CDR2 SVGAGI. This CDR3 region has 15 residues. Trimming stripped 1 base from V and 0 bases from J, with 10 bases between. The CDR3 DNA follows: TGTGCCAGCAGTTACTATAGCGGCCACTCCTACGAGCAGTACTTC. Translated: CASSYYSGHSYEQYF.

This rearrangement joins TRBV9 to TRBJ2-1, with 8 bases lining up with TRBD1. The trim removed 3 bases at V and 2 bases at J, leaving 4 bases unmatched. CDR1 is SGDLS and CDR2 is YYNGEE in the germline V gene. This CDR3 has 15 amino acids. Here the CDR3 DNA reads TGTGCCAGCAGCGCTCCGACAGGGGCCTACAATGAGCAGTTCTTC. This sequence encodes CASSAPTGAYNEQFF. The entire variable domain, with the rest obtained from reference TRBV9 and TRBJ2-1, is as follows: DSGVTQTPKHLITATGQRVTLRCSPRSGDLSVYWYQQSLDQGLQFLIQYYNGEERAKGNILERFSAQQFPDLHSELNLSSLELGDSALYFCASSAPTGAYNEQFFGPGTRLTVL.